Here is one T cell receptor (beta chain) with its context. As yet, its antigen is unknown. This record belongs to a study of T cells in Graves' hyperthyroidism and ophthalmopathy. For the study at large: It was at initial diagnosis, before any treatment, that peripheral blood was collected. General study results and limits: The authors' 13 V-J model separated ophthalmopathy from stable hyperthyroidism. It was a median about seven months before onset that the model predicted ophthalmopathy.

Per germline, CDR1 ENHRY and CDR2 SYGVKD. Trimming took 4 bases from V and 8 from J; bases not matched to a gene: 7. The CDR3 consists of 14 residues. Patients showing uncontrolled infection, other autoimmune disease, pregnancy or lactation were ineligible. What was amplified from RNA transcripts were TCR beta CDR3 regions. First-round RT-PCR of the TCR CDR3 relied on the HTBI primer set. TCRdb ran MiXCR on the multiplex PCR reads and lists one entry per CDR3 protein. Here the sample spans hundreds of thousands of distinct CDR3 sequences, 14% being singletons. Sequenced input: blood. The chain uses TRBV10-3 and TRBJ2-1; 8 bases are a match to TRBD2. This TCR came from a woman between 45 and 65 years old with Graves' ophthalmopathy. The DNA of the CDR3 is TGTGCCATCAGTGGAGCGGGAGAAATAGATGAGCAGTTCTTC. This translates into CAISGAGEIDEQFF.